Listed below are T cell receptor beta chains from one sample, sequenced in a study of cytomegalovirus exposure and HLA in healthy donors. Assay: immunoSEQ multiplex PCR; the TCRdb copy retains only in-frame clones and omits some. The sample shows about 200,000 clones, 65% to 85% of them seen only once. The sample comprised PBMCs. Receptors originate from a man between 25 and 39 years old in good health and CMV-seronegative. CDR3s include the opening cysteine and the closing phenylalanine or tryptophan. The order of the fields is D gene, V gene, clone size, J gene, CDR3 DNA, CDR3 protein. The D gene is left open where the match is weak. Some rows mark clone size as missing; the rest say once, few, many or name a class of expanded clone.

>.|TRBV2|.|TRBJ1-6
TGTGCCATCTCGTCCGGGAACTATAATTCACCCCTCCACTTT
CAISSGNYNSPLHF
>TRBD1|TRBV9|.|TRBJ1-6
TGTGCCAGCAGCTCGCGGGGGACAGGTAATTCACCCCTCCACTTT
CASSSRGTGNSPLHF
>TRBD2|TRBV7-2|.|TRBJ2-7
TGTGCCAGCAGATCCCGTAGCGGGGGGGGCTACGAGCAGTACTTC
CASRSRSGGGYEQYF
>TRBD1|TRBV28|.|TRBJ2-7
TGTGCCAGCAGTCGGACAGGGGATTCCTACGAGCAGTACTTC
CASSRTGDSYEQYF
>.|TRBV10-3|.|TRBJ2-7
TGTGCCATCAGTGATCCCAGCTACGAGCAGTACTTC
CAISDPSYEQYF
>.|TRBV9|.|TRBJ1-3
TGTGCCAGCAGCGTAGAAGGGGACTCCGGAAACACCATATATTTT
CASSVEGDSGNTIYF
>.|TRBV9|.|TRBJ2-3
TGTGCCAGCAGCGTAGGATCCTACAGGGACACAGATACGCAGTATTTT
CASSVGSYRDTDTQYF
>.|TRBV7-5|.|TRBJ2-7
TGTGCCAGAAGCTCTAACACAGAGCCCCCATCCTACGAGCAGTACTTC
CARSSNTEPPSYEQYF
>.|TRBV28|once|TRBJ2-1
TGTGCCAGCAGTTCTCCCCAGCCGGGGGCCTACAATGAGCAGTTCTTC
CASSSPQPGAYNEQFF
>TRBD2|TRBV15|.|TRBJ2-3
TGTGCCACCAGCAGCGGGACTAGGTCTATGCATACGCAGTATTTT
CATSSGTRSMHTQYF
>.|TRBV4-2|few|TRBJ2-7
TGTGCCAGCAGCCAAGAAGGCGGGGTAGGCGAGCAGTACTTC
CASSQEGGVGEQYF
>.|TRBV6-1|.|TRBJ1-2
TGTGCCAGCAGTGAAGGACAGGATTTTCCTTATGGCTACACCTTC
CASSEGQDFPYGYTF
>.|TRBV7-2|.|TRBJ2-1
TGTGCCAGCAGCTTAGACGGAGGGTCTAACAATGAGCAGTTCTTC
CASSLDGGSNNEQFF
>.|TRBV10-2|.|TRBJ2-5
TGCGCCAGCAGTGATATTAAGACAGCCCAAGAGACCCAGTACTTC
CASSDIKTAQETQYF
>TRBD1|TRBV16|.|TRBJ2-7
TGTGCCAGCAGCCCCCGGGACAGCCCCTACTACGAGCAGTACTTC
CASSPRDSPYYEQYF
>TRBD1|TRBV5-6|.|TRBJ2-1
TGTGCCAGCAACAAACAGGGGAAATACAATGAGCAGTTCTTC
CASNKQGKYNEQFF
>TRBD1|TRBV27|.|TRBJ2-1
TGTGCCAGCAGCACGGGACAGGCGTCCTACAATGAGCAGTTCTTC
CASSTGQASYNEQFF
>TRBD2|TRBV6-1|.|TRBJ2-3
TGTGCCAGCAGTGCTAGCGGGGGGAACACAGATACGCAGTATTTT
CASSASGGNTDTQYF
>.|TRBV6-1|few|TRBJ1-1
TGTGCCATCCGGCGGAGGGAACTTGAAGCTTTCTTT
CAIRRRELEAFF
>TRBD1|TRBV7-3|.|TRBJ1-1
TGTGCCAGCAGCTTAGGACAGGGTGAGACTGAAGCTTTCTTT
CASSLGQGETEAFF
>.|TRBV6-5|.|TRBJ1-1
TGTGCCAGCAGACCACCGACAGAGAACACTGAAGCTTTCTTT
CASRPPTENTEAFF
>.|TRBV7-6|.|TRBJ2-5
TGTGCCAGCAGTATATACCCCCAGGGCGGACAAGAGACCCAGTACTTC
CASSIYPQGGQETQYF
>.|TRBV28|.|TRBJ1-1
TGTGCCAGCAGACAGGGATACCTGAACACTGAAGCTTTCTTT
CASRQGYLNTEAFF
>TRBD1|TRBV19|.|TRBJ1-2
TGTGCCAGTAGGAATATACCGGGACAGGGGATCGGTGGCTACACCTTC
CASRNIPGQGIGGYTF
>TRBD1|TRBV7-8|once|TRBJ1-2
TGTGCCAGCAGCTCGCCCCCGGGACAGGTTAACTATGGCTACACCTTC
CASSSPPGQVNYGYTF
>.|TRBV6-1|.|TRBJ2-1
TGTGCCAGCAGTGCTGAACCCACAGGGAGCGATGAGCAGTTCTTC
CASSAEPTGSDEQFF
>TRBD1|TRBV18|.|TRBJ1-2
TGTGCCAGCTCATACTCCGGGACAGGCGATTCCTATGGCTACACCTTC
CASSYSGTGDSYGYTF
>.|TRBV16|.|TRBJ1-1
TGTGCCAGCAGCCCCGGACAGACGGACACTGAAGCTTTCTTT
CASSPGQTDTEAFF
>TRBD1|TRBV6-1|.|TRBJ1-5
TGTGCCAGACACCGGCAGGGGGTTGCAAATCAGCCCCAGCATTTT
CARHRQGVANQPQHF
>TRBD1|TRBV27|.|TRBJ1-5
TGTGCCAGCAGTTTAATTCCGACGGGGACAGGGAGCAATCAGCCCCAGCATTTT
CASSLIPTGTGSNQPQHF
>.|TRBV10-2|.|TRBJ1-2
TGCGCCAGCAGCAGGGATAAGGGGTTCTATGGCTACACCTTC
CASSRDKGFYGYTF
>.|TRBV9|.|TRBJ2-7
TGTGCCAGCAGCGTAGGGGCAGGGATCTACGAGCAGTACTTC
CASSVGAGIYEQYF
>.|TRBV10-3|.|TRBJ2-2
TGTGCCATCGGGGAAGCGGTCGGGGAGCTGTTTTTT
CAIGEAVGELFF
>.|TRBV5-1|.|TRBJ2-1
TGCGCCAGCAGCTTGGCTGGCTCCCGAGCGAATGAGCAGTTCTTC
CASSLAGSRANEQFF
>TRBD1|TRBV27|.|TRBJ1-1
TGTGCCAGCGCATTTCAGGGGGTGTCCATGAACACTGAAGCTTTCTTT
CASAFQGVSMNTEAFF
>.|TRBV28|.|TRBJ2-3
TGTGCCAGCAGTTTATTACACGGGGGTGACACAGATACGCAGTATTTT
CASSLLHGGDTDTQYF
>.|TRBV7-9|.|TRBJ1-6
TGTGCCAGCAGCTTAACGGGGATGAGGACCCTCCACTTT
CASSLTGMRTLHF
>TRBD1|TRBV28|.|TRBJ1-2
TGTGCCAGCAGTTACCCCGGGGACAGGCTCTATGGCTACACCTTC
CASSYPGDRLYGYTF
>.|TRBV14|.|TRBJ2-3
TGTGCCAGCAGCCGATTAGACTCACTACTAAGCACAGATACGCAGTATTTT
CASSRLDSLLSTDTQYF
>.|TRBV6-1|.|TRBJ1-4
TGTGCCAGCGGCGGACAGACTAATGAAAAACTGTTTTTT
CASGGQTNEKLFF
>.|TRBV11-2|few|TRBJ1-1
TGTGCCAGCAGCTTATTTGACAGCAGGAACACTGAAGCTTTCTTT
CASSLFDSRNTEAFF
>.|TRBV6-1|.|TRBJ1-1
TGTGCCAGCAGTGATCTTACACAGGGAACGAAAGAAGCTTTCTTT
CASSDLTQGTKEAFF
>TRBD1|TRBV5-4|.|TRBJ1-2
TGTGCCAGCAGCGACTACAGGGGGCGTCTGGATGGCTACACCTTC
CASSDYRGRLDGYTF
>.|TRBV5-1|few|TRBJ1-5
TGCGCCAGCAGCTTGTCTGGCCAGCCCCAGCATTTT
CASSLSGQPQHF
>.|TRBV7-2|.|TRBJ1-3
TGTGCCAGCAGCTTTCCAGGAATCTCTGGAAACACCATATATTTT
CASSFPGISGNTIYF
>TRBD2|TRBV7-6|.|TRBJ2-1
TGTGCCAGCAGCTTCCTAGGGGGACTAGCGGGGTCTATCTCCTACAATGAGCAGTTCTTC
CASSFLGGLAGSISYNEQFF
>.|TRBV19|.|TRBJ1-1
TGTGCCAGTAGTATAGGGACAGCGGTGAACACTGAAGCTTTCTTT
CASSIGTAVNTEAFF
>TRBD1|TRBV4-3|.|TRBJ1-5
TGCGCCAGCAGCCAAGATAGGCGAGGGGGCTATAGCAATCAGCCCCAGCATTTT
CASSQDRRGGYSNQPQHF
>TRBD1|TRBV18|few|TRBJ2-7
TGTGCCAGCTCACCTACGACAGGGAGTCAGTACGAGCAGTACTTC
CASSPTTGSQYEQYF
>TRBD2|TRBV5-4|few|TRBJ2-2
TGTGCCAGCAGCTTCCTAACGGGGGGGAAATCTGGGGAGCTGTTTTTT
CASSFLTGGKSGELFF
>TRBD1|TRBV7-2|once|TRBJ1-6
TGTGCCAGCAGGAACACTCCCGGGACAGGGGAATCACCCCTCCACTTT
CASRNTPGTGESPLHF
>TRBD2|TRBV28|.|TRBJ2-7
TGTGCCAGCAGTCCCCGAAGCGGGGGGCTTTTATACGAGCAGTACTTC
CASSPRSGGLLYEQYF
>TRBD1|TRBV6-5|.|TRBJ1-2
TGTGCCAGCAGTTTCCGACAGGGACAGTATGGCTACACCTTC
CASSFRQGQYGYTF
>TRBD1|TRBV19|.|TRBJ2-3
TGTGCCAGTAGTACCCGACAGGGGTCTGGGGCAGATACGCAGTATTTT
CASSTRQGSGADTQYF
>TRBD1|TRBV5-1|.|TRBJ2-7
TGCGCCAGCAGCCTTTGGGAGATTGGGACAGGGCAGTCCTACGAGCAGTACTTC
CASSLWEIGTGQSYEQYF
>.|TRBV21-1|.|TRBJ2-1
TGTGCCAGCAGCCACACCGGGGGGCTAGCGGAGGATGAGCAGTTCTTC
CASSHTGGLAEDEQFF